This T cell receptor (beta chain) was sequenced during a study of cytomegalovirus exposure and HLA in healthy donors. 13 Jbeta primers and 60 Vbeta primers were used for the PCR. Profiling relied on immunoSEQ multiplex PCR, and the TCRdb table lists in-frame clones only, not all of them. The sample lists roughly 130,000 clones; roughly 63% were seen once. The sequencing sample was made of PBMCs. The sequence derives from a man between 25 and 39 years old in good health and CMV-seropositive.

CDR3 protein: CASSRGIRGHQTDTQYF. The CDR3 DNA is TGTGCCAGCAGCCGGGGTATAAGGGGGCATCAGACAGATACGCAGTATTTT. The V gene is TRBV4-2, the J gene TRBJ2-3, with 7 bases that match TRBD1. CDR3 length: 17 amino acids. Looked up from germline, CDR1 is LGHNA and CDR2 is YNFKEQ. The V segment lost 4 bases and the J segment 3 bases; nucleotides outside the gene matches: 13.